The clone carrying this TCR beta chain was seen ten or more times. Its target is unknown. The data stem from a study of CD8+CD57+ T cells in acquired aplastic anemia. Overall study: Sorted CD4+ and CD8+ cells gave an average of roughly 3.5 ug of DNA. Study-level points and caveats: Fewer than 35 shared CD8+ CDR3s appeared highly expressed within patients' immunodominant clones.

The TCR beta profiling, which covered VDJ combination and CDR3 sequence, was carried out using genomic DNA as the template. MiXCR was run by TCRdb on the reads, yielding one entry per CDR3 protein. Altogether about 160,000 distinct CDR3 sequences are present, 70% to 80% being singletons, with the ten largest covering 40% to 60%. CD8+CD57+ cell expansion, shown by flow cytometry, had occurred in the patients selected for sequencing. Everyone among the patients had severe acquired aplastic anemia. No therapy was given to patients before blood sampling. The receptor comes from a human donor with aplastic anemia. Material: sorted CD4+, CD8+, or CD8+CD57+ T cells (not recorded which) from PBMCs.

CDR3: CASSLAQFYEQYF. DNA for the CDR3: TGTGCCAGCAGCTTAGCGCAGTTCTACGAGCAGTACTTC. The chain has TRBV7-9 and TRBJ2-7; D gene unclear. The CDR3 runs to 13 residues. Deletions cut 0 bases from V and 3 bases from J, with 6 bases between. Germline loops: CDR1 SEHNR, CDR2 FQNEAQ (reference sequence).